Described below is a single TCR beta chain sequence and its context. As yet, its antigen is unknown. These data originate in a study of cytomegalovirus exposure and HLA in healthy donors. Findings and limits, study-wide: A later analysis by the authors found several of the most significant clusters apparently linked to common viral pathogens. Most TCR sequences were rare, but some public TCRs occurred in many donors.

Researchers ran the PCR with 60 Vbeta and 13 Jbeta primers. Sequencing was performed with immunoSEQ multiplex PCR; in TCRdb, only in-frame clones are kept and a portion is missing. The sample holds about 160,000 clones; about 85% are singletons and the top ten take approximately 3.7%. CDR1 and CDR2 (germline): SSHAT, FNYEAQ (reference sequence). This CDR3 comprises 15 residues. Germline trimming cut 2 bases from V and 5 bases from J; bases unmatched to any gene: 4. This TCR was sampled from a human donor in good health. The V and J genes are TRBV7-7 and TRBJ2-2; 8 nucleotides align to TRBD2. What was sequenced was PBMCs. CDR3 coding DNA: TGTGCCAGCAGCTTACTGGCGGGGGGTACCGGGGAGCTGTTTTTT. This sequence encodes CASSLLAGGTGELFF.